Each of the 9 T cell receptor beta chains below was sequenced from the same sample in a study of Ad26.COV2.S vaccination and SARS-CoV-2 variants. The data were produced by immunoSEQ multiplex PCR, yet TCRdb's version contains in-frame clones alone and is incomplete. The sample has a few hundred thousand clones, approximately 89% seen once; the top ten hold more than 2.5%. The treatment was: roughly 20 received Ad26.COV2.S at low or high dose, single or two shots; several received placebo; per-sample allocation not given. The samples date from day 63 after the first vaccine or placebo injection. The starting material was peripheral blood, obtained in a trial of Ad26.COV2.S vaccine versus placebo. These receptors were collected from a person between 18 and 65 years old who received the Ad26.COV2.S COVID-19 vaccine or a placebo.

The chain links TRBV7-9 to TRBJ1-6; 12 nucleotides match TRBD1. V shed 4 bases and J 9 bases; nucleotides not matched to a gene: 13. Germline CDR1 reads SEHNR; CDR2 reads FQNEAQ (reference sequence). The CDR3 runs 18 residues. The CDR3 sequence: CASSSGLGQGATTSPLHF. As DNA, the CDR3 is TGTGCCAGCAGCTCTGGTCTGGGACAGGGGGCCACGACTTCACCCCTCCACTTT.

This rearrangement joins TRBV5-1 to TRBJ2-5; 15 nucleotides match TRBD2. V lost 4 bases to trimming and J lost 2 bases; unmatched junction nucleotides: 3. Germline lookup yields CDR1 SGHRS and CDR2 YFSETQ. The CDR3 is made up of 16 amino acids. The chain's CDR3 is CASSPGLAGGQETQYF. Here the CDR3 DNA reads TGCGCCAGCAGCCCAGGACTAGCGGGGGGGCAAGAGACCCAGTACTTC.

The V and J genes are TRBV10-1 and TRBJ2-7; TRBD2 is a possible D gene (5 bases). This CDR3 is 12 amino acids long. V was cut by 3 bases and J by 3 bases, with 6 bases left in between. Germline-derived CDR1 and CDR2 are WNHNN and SYGVQD (reference sequence). The CDR3 spells CASSDTSYEQYF. CDR3 sequence (DNA): TGCGCCAGCAGTGACACTAGCTACGAGCAGTACTTC.

This clone was observed once. This sequence joins TRBV2 and TRBJ1-2, with 7 bases matching TRBD1. Germline V gene sequence: CDR1 SNHLY, CDR2 FYNNEI. J was trimmed by 8 bases and V by 3 bases; bases with no gene match: 6. CDR3 length: 13 residues. This CDR3 is CASSDDRVGGYTF. The CDR3 nucleotides are TGTGCCAGCAGTGACGACAGGGTAGGCGGCTACACCTTC.

The chain employs TRBV7-3 and TRBJ2-6, with D hard to call. Trimming left V 1 base short and J 1 base short, with 8 bases between. Germline lookup yields CDR1 SGHTA and CDR2 FQGTGA. The CDR3 sequence is 16 residues long. CDR3 coding DNA: TGTGCCAGCAGCTTAAGGGCCAATTCTGGGGCCAACGTCCTGACTTTC. Protein product: CASSLRANSGANVLTF.

The chain combines TRBV30 with TRBJ1-6; the D is unclear. Per germline, CDR1 GTSNPN and CDR2 SVGIG (reference sequence). The CDR3 extends over 16 amino acids. Between the trimmed V and J ends, which lost 1 base and 14 bases, there was a span of 24 bases. This CDR3 reads CAWSARGWTSILSLHF. For the CDR3, the DNA is TGTGCCTGGAGTGCCCGAGGGTGGACCTCAATACTCTCCCTCCACTTT.

Comment on this clone: Sequence at one end of the junction differs from germline and may be a read error. The chain has TRBV7-2 and TRBJ2-1; 9 nucleotides match TRBD2. Germline V CDR1 and CDR2: SGHTA, FQGNSA. This CDR3 region has 16 residues. Written as DNA, the CDR3 is TGTGCCAGCAGCCTAGCCGGCGGGGGGGCTTACAATGAGCAGTTCTTC. Encoded protein: CASSLAGGGAYNEQFF.

The gene calls are TRBV19 and TRBJ2-2, with a weak D call TRBD1 (5 bases). Per the germline V gene, CDR1 is LNHDA and CDR2 is SQIVND (reference sequence). Trimming stripped 0 bases from V and 1 base from J, with 6 bases between. The CDR3 is made up of 15 amino acids. The CDR3 coding sequence is TGTGCCAGTAGTATAGACAGGGAGAACACCGGGGAGCTGTTTTTT. Encoded protein: CASSIDRENTGELFF.

The genes are TRBV5-4 and TRBJ2-2; the match to TRBD2 covers 8 bases. CDR3 size: 15 residues. V lost 5 bases to trimming and J lost 5 bases; unmatched junction nucleotides: 8. Germline-derived CDR1 and CDR2 are SGHNT and YYREEE (reference sequence). The CDR3 bases are TGTGCCAGCAGACCCGGGACTAGACAGACCGGGGAGCTGTTTTTT. Translated, it gives CASRPGTRQTGELFF.